A single TCR beta chain is shown here with its context. As yet, its antigen is unknown. TCR beta CDR3 region amplification was performed from RNA transcripts. Carried out on the TCR CDR3, a first-round RT-PCR used the HTBI primer set. TCRdb redid the calling of the multiplex PCR reads with MiXCR, one entry per CDR3 protein. The table shows more than 550,000 distinct CDR3 sequences, with around 16% occurring only once. Graves' hyperthyroidism showing no ophthalmopathy progression within 18 months was considered stable. The sample belongs to a study of T cells in Graves' hyperthyroidism and ophthalmopathy. Overall study: Peripheral blood collection took place at initial diagnosis, before any treatment.

Study-level points and caveats: Among clonotypes expanded in thyroid above 0.001, most were also found in blood. From stable hyperthyroidism, ophthalmopathy was separated by a 13 V-J model.

Germline-derived CDR1 and CDR2 are SGHVS and FNYEAQ. The CDR3 covers 15 residues. V shed 5 bases and J shed 0 bases, with 14 bases lying between them. The sequencing input was blood. The rearrangement uses TRBV7-6 and TRBJ2-7; TRBD2 is a possible D gene (6 bases). The clonotype originates from a man aged 50 to 60 with Graves' hyperthyroidism. This CDR3 is CASSPGTSTSYEQYF. The CDR3, as DNA: TGTGCCAGCAGCCCCGGGACTTCCACCTCCTACGAGCAGTACTTC.